The rows below give T cell receptor beta chains drawn from one sample of a study of T-cell memory formation after mild COVID-19. TCRdb re-derived calls from the 5' RACE reads in MiXCR, one entry per CDR3 protein. The sample includes 180,000 or so distinct CDR3 sequences, 16% of them seen just once. Sequenced: PBMCs or a T cell subset sorted from them (not recorded which). All receptors come from an adult woman who had mild COVID-19 (a few samples of this study predate the infection). Cell type and time point are not known. Each CDR3 is given with its conserved first and last residue. A D gene is named only where the DNA matches it firmly. The size entry is marked missing in some rows and otherwise reads once, few, many or a size class.

d_call	j_call	v_call	clone_size	cdr3_aa	cdr3_nt
NA	TRBJ2-2	TRBV7-3	few	CASSPDRNTGELFF	TGTGCCAGCAGCCCGGACAGGAACACCGGGGAGCTGTTTTTT
NA	TRBJ1-5	TRBV7-8	few	CASSPGRVGNQPQHF	TGTGCCAGCAGCCCAGGCAGGGTCGGGAATCAGCCCCAGCATTTT
TRBD1	TRBJ1-5	TRBV29-1	NA	CSAGDRNQPQHF	TGCAGCGCTGGGGACAGAAATCAGCCCCAGCATTTT
TRBD1	TRBJ1-2	TRBV20-1	NA	CSAREGTGAPYGYTF	TGCAGTGCTAGAGAGGGGACAGGGGCCCCCTATGGCTACACCTTC
TRBD2	TRBJ2-1	TRBV7-3	NA	CASSPGGASSYNEQFF	TGTGCCAGCAGCCCGGGGGGGGCGAGCTCCTACAATGAGCAGTTCTTC
TRBD2	TRBJ2-3	TRBV15	few	CATSIIGTSGGADTQYF	TGTGCCACCAGCATCATCGGGACTAGCGGGGGGGCTGATACGCAGTATTTT
NA	TRBJ2-1	TRBV7-9	NA	CASSLVGTGSYNEQFF	TGTGCCAGCAGCTTAGTCGGAACTGGCTCCTACAATGAGCAGTTCTTC
NA	TRBJ2-1	TRBV5-1	NA	CASSKDQGNEQFF	TGCGCCAGCAGCAAAGACCAGGGGAATGAGCAGTTCTTC
NA	TRBJ2-3	TRBV18	NA	CASSPRRPGEDTQYF	TGTGCCAGCTCACCAAGACGGCCCGGAGAAGATACGCAGTATTTT
TRBD2	TRBJ2-3	TRBV7-8	many	CASSRGRSTDTQYF	TGTGCCAGCAGCCGCGGGAGGAGCACAGATACGCAGTATTTT
TRBD1	TRBJ1-2	TRBV6-6	NA	CASSYGTANYGYTF	TGTGCCAGCAGTTACGGGACAGCTAACTATGGCTACACCTTC
NA	TRBJ2-1	TRBV20-1	NA	CSASRPLAVSYNEQFF	TGCAGTGCTAGCCGACCCCTAGCTGTCTCCTACAATGAGCAGTTCTTC
NA	TRBJ2-7	TRBV3-1	few	CASGGTGEQYF	TGTGCCAGCGGGGGTACGGGCGAGCAGTACTTC
NA	TRBJ1-5	TRBV12-3/TRBV12-4	NA	CASSPSGNNQPQHF	TGTGCCAGCAGTCCTTCAGGGAACAATCAGCCCCAGCATTTT
NA	TRBJ2-2	TRBV6-5	few	CASSYGGSLNTGELFF	TGTGCCAGCAGTTACGGGGGGAGTCTGAACACCGGGGAGCTGTTTTTT
NA	TRBJ2-7	TRBV5-1	many	CASSLVGVGGDGYEQYF	TGCGCCAGCAGCTTGGTCGGAGTTGGGGGAGACGGCTACGAGCAGTACTTC